This TCR beta chain was profiled in a study of early T cells in non-severe SARS-CoV-2 infection (dated by TCRdb to the early 2020s). For context, the study as a whole: Bulk RNA from unsorted whole blood was used for TCR sequencing, so alpha and beta chains could not be paired. Overall study outcomes, separate from this receptor: VDJdb matching was skewed toward anti-spike CD8 responses, so virus-specific expansions were likely underestimated and private and CD4 specificities were missed.

The trim is 6 bases for V and 2 bases for J, with a gap of 13 bases between the germline ends. Spanning cysteine to phenylalanine, the CDR3 consists of 15 amino acids. Just CDR3 DNA is preserved here, 45 bases in frame from base 1. A case-control design nested within a healthcare worker cohort in London, UK, was used, with weekly nasopharyngeal swab PCR tests and blood sampling performed. Healthcare workers were enrolled in the week of the UK lockdown, from 23 to 31 March 2020, and were followed every week for up to roughly 16 weeks. Library preparation used 5' RACE. Data came from a NextSeq 500. In the TCR library protocol, unique molecular identifiers were attached to individual cDNA molecules to correct for PCR bias and sequencing error. Both TCR alpha and beta chains were sequenced, and tight co-correlation was observed between alpha and beta sequence abundances in each sample. In the authors' own workflow: Decombinator V4 was used to annotate the V gene, J gene and CDR3 of the TCR sequences. TCRs were defined as expanded if a significant change between any two time points was detected under a Poisson model with p below 0.0001. TCR abundances were normalised to the total number of TCRs sequenced per sample and were expressed as counts per million. MAIT TCRs were defined by TRAV1-2 paired with TRAJ12, TRAJ20 or TRAJ33, and iNKT TCRs by TRAV10 paired with TRAJ18. VDJdb, accessed 1 November 2021, was searched for CMV, EBV and SARS-CoV-2 annotated TCRs, excluding TCRs annotated for multiple antigens. TCRdb trimmed public reads at Q25 via fastp, called clones via MiXCR and kept in-frame beta chains. Each record represents a unique CDR3 protein, reported with the most common genes and DNA among its rows. V and J calls and clone size were set by TCRdb, not the authors. The sample table shows some 45,000 distinct CDR3 sequences, and 4% are seen once. The top ten clones comprise over 3% of the sample.

This clonotype was seen at least ten times. The clone's antigen remains unknown. Per-base quality was not reported, and no clone a single base away is much larger than it. The clonotype comes from an adult who was a healthcare worker with PCR-confirmed SARS-CoV-2 infection or an uninfected control (not recorded which). The chain is made from TRBV12-3 or TRBV12-4 and TRBJ2-2, with no reliable assignment of the D segment. Sequencing was done on a sample of whole blood. The nucleotide sequence is TGTGCCAGCAGCGCCCAACCTTTAAACACCGGGGAGCTGTTTTTT. This translates into CASSAQPLNTGELFF.